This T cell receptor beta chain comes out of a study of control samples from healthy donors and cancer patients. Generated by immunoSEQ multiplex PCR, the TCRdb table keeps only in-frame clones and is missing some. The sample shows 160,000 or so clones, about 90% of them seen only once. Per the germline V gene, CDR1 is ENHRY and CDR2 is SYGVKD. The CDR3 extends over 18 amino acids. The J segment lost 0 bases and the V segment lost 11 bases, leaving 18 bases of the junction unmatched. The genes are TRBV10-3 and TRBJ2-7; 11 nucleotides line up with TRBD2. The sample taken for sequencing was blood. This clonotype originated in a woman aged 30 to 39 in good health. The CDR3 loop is CAAPGGTSGPITSYEQYF. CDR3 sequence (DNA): TGTGCCGCCCCCGGTGGGACTAGCGGACCTATAACCTCCTACGAGCAGTACTTC.